These T cell receptor beta chains were read from a single sample in a study of somatic mutations in cytotoxic T cells in rheumatoid arthritis. The protocol was immunoSEQ multiplex PCR, while the TCRdb copy is restricted to in-frame clones and leaves out a portion. The sample has 2,500 or so clones; 60% to 80% are singletons. Specimen: CD8+ T cells sorted from blood. The receptors originated from a woman between 40 and 50 years old with rheumatoid arthritis. CDR3s include the opening cysteine and the closing phenylalanine or tryptophan. The D gene is left open where the match is weak. A clone size is listed for some rows: how often the clone was seen (once, few, many), or a class if it is expanded.

D gene: .
V gene: TRBV7-9
J gene: TRBJ1-2
clone size: .
CDR3 protein: CASSLGSGVEDGYTF
CDR3 DNA: TGTGCCAGCAGCTTAGGGTCTGGGGTGGAGGATGGCTACACCTTC

D gene: .
V gene: TRBV9
J gene: TRBJ1-1
clone size: .
CDR3 protein: CASGSGTEAFF
CDR3 DNA: TGTGCCAGCGGTAGTGGCACTGAAGCTTTCTTT

D gene: .
V gene: TRBV2
J gene: TRBJ2-7
clone size: .
CDR3 protein: CASGVGHGDEQYF
CDR3 DNA: TGTGCCAGCGGAGTGGGACACGGAGACGAGCAGTACTTC

D gene: .
V gene: TRBV6-4
J gene: TRBJ2-2
clone size: .
CDR3 protein: CASSDGLVDTGELFF
CDR3 DNA: TGTGCCAGCAGTGATGGTCTGGTAGACACCGGGGAGCTGTTTTTT

D gene: TRBD1
V gene: TRBV27
J gene: TRBJ1-2
clone size: .
CDR3 protein: CASSFSRDRIYGYTF
CDR3 DNA: TGTGCCAGCAGTTTTTCCCGGGACAGGATTTATGGCTACACCTTC

D gene: TRBD1
V gene: TRBV4-1
J gene: TRBJ2-7
clone size: .
CDR3 protein: CASSQVDRDYEQYF
CDR3 DNA: TGCGCCAGCAGCCAAGTGGACAGGGACTACGAGCAGTACTTC

D gene: TRBD1
V gene: TRBV28
J gene: TRBJ1-1
clone size: .
CDR3 protein: CASSLRQTGDTEAFF
CDR3 DNA: TGTGCCAGCAGTTTACGACAGACAGGGGACACTGAAGCTTTCTTT

D gene: TRBD1
V gene: TRBV9
J gene: TRBJ1-4
clone size: .
CDR3 protein: CASSVEDRANEKLFF
CDR3 DNA: TGTGCCAGCAGCGTAGAGGACAGGGCTAATGAAAAACTGTTTTTT

D gene: .
V gene: TRBV7-9
J gene: TRBJ2-3
clone size: .
CDR3 protein: CASSLALASTDTQYF
CDR3 DNA: TGTGCCAGCAGCTTAGCTCTAGCTAGCACAGATACGCAGTATTTT

D gene: .
V gene: TRBV5-1
J gene: TRBJ2-7
clone size: once
CDR3 protein: CASSLAIAAAYEQYF
CDR3 DNA: TGCGCCAGCAGCTTGGCTATCGCGGCCGCCTACGAGCAGTACTTC

D gene: TRBD1
V gene: TRBV6-1
J gene: TRBJ1-5
clone size: .
CDR3 protein: CASSEAGTGFYSQPQHF
CDR3 DNA: TGTGCCAGCAGTGAAGCCGGGACAGGGTTTTATTCTCAGCCCCAGCATTTT

D gene: TRBD2
V gene: TRBV5-8
J gene: TRBJ2-3
clone size: few
CDR3 protein: CASSQLAGETDTQYF
CDR3 DNA: TGTGCCAGCAGCCAACTAGCGGGAGAAACAGATACGCAGTATTTT

D gene: .
V gene: TRBV27
J gene: TRBJ1-6
clone size: .
CDR3 protein: CASSFGIFNSPLHF
CDR3 DNA: TGTGCCAGCAGTTTCGGGATCTTTAATTCACCCCTCCACTTT

D gene: .
V gene: TRBV10-3
J gene: TRBJ1-1
clone size: .
CDR3 protein: CAISEPGWATEAFF
CDR3 DNA: TGTGCCATCAGTGAACCAGGGTGGGCCACTGAAGCTTTCTTT

D gene: .
V gene: TRBV9
J gene: TRBJ1-3
clone size: .
CDR3 protein: CASSVAYRSSGNTIYF
CDR3 DNA: TGTGCCAGCAGCGTAGCTTACAGGTCCTCTGGAAACACCATATATTTT

D gene: .
V gene: TRBV9
J gene: TRBJ2-7
clone size: .
CDR3 protein: CASSVGVGYTYEQYF
CDR3 DNA: TGTGCCAGCAGCGTAGGGGTCGGGTATACCTACGAGCAGTACTTC

D gene: .
V gene: TRBV10-2
J gene: TRBJ2-1
clone size: .
CDR3 protein: CASSVGVHEQFF
CDR3 DNA: TGCGCCAGCAGTGTCGGAGTGCATGAGCAGTTCTTC

D gene: TRBD2
V gene: TRBV28
J gene: TRBJ2-5
clone size: .
CDR3 protein: CASSSLAGEETQYF
CDR3 DNA: TGTGCCAGCAGTTCCTTAGCGGGAGAAGAGACCCAGTACTTC

D gene: .
V gene: TRBV2
J gene: TRBJ1-1
clone size: .
CDR3 protein: CASSEAQDMNTEAFF
CDR3 DNA: TGTGCCAGCAGTGAAGCGCAGGACATGAACACTGAAGCTTTCTTT

D gene: .
V gene: TRBV28
J gene: TRBJ2-7
clone size: .
CDR3 protein: CASSLWQGGYEQYF
CDR3 DNA: TGTGCCAGCAGTCTCTGGCAGGGGGGATACGAGCAGTACTTC

D gene: .
V gene: TRBV25-1
J gene: TRBJ1-1
clone size: once
CDR3 protein: CASSEPGRKAFF
CDR3 DNA: TGTGCCAGCAGTGAACCGGGTAGAAAAGCTTTCTTT

D gene: .
V gene: TRBV6-5
J gene: TRBJ2-1
clone size: .
CDR3 protein: CASSTNGQHNEQFF
CDR3 DNA: TGTGCCAGCAGTACTAACGGACAGCACAATGAGCAGTTCTTC

D gene: .
V gene: TRBV27
J gene: TRBJ2-1
clone size: .
CDR3 protein: CASSLIRGGRTYNEQFF
CDR3 DNA: TGTGCCAGCAGTTTAATTCGTGGGGGCAGGACCTACAATGAGCAGTTCTTC

D gene: .
V gene: TRBV6-1
J gene: TRBJ2-7
clone size: few
CDR3 protein: CASTFRGILRDEQYF
CDR3 DNA: TGTGCCAGCACCTTCAGGGGCATACTAAGGGACGAGCAGTACTTC

D gene: .
V gene: TRBV28
J gene: TRBJ1-1
clone size: .
CDR3 protein: CASSAAIRVMGGQFRSNTEAFF
CDR3 DNA: TGTGCCAGCAGTGCGGCAATTAGGGTCATGGGGGGGCAATTTCGGTCGAACACTGAAGCTTTCTTT

D gene: .
V gene: TRBV5-4
J gene: TRBJ2-1
clone size: .
CDR3 protein: CASSFQGSGEQFF
CDR3 DNA: TGTGCCAGCAGCTTCCAGGGGTCAGGTGAGCAGTTCTTC

D gene: .
V gene: TRBV7-9
J gene: TRBJ1-4
clone size: .
CDR3 protein: CASSSQGRNEKLFF
CDR3 DNA: TGTGCCAGCAGCTCACAGGGCCGTAATGAAAAACTGTTTTTT

D gene: .
V gene: TRBV27
J gene: TRBJ2-7
clone size: .
CDR3 protein: CASSLTSSYEQYF
CDR3 DNA: TGTGCCAGCAGTTTAACTAGCAGTTACGAGCAGTACTTC

D gene: TRBD2
V gene: TRBV27
J gene: TRBJ2-1
clone size: .
CDR3 protein: CASTPETSGSLEQFF
CDR3 DNA: TGTGCCAGCACTCCTGAGACTAGCGGGAGTCTTGAGCAGTTCTTC

D gene: TRBD2
V gene: TRBV4-2
J gene: TRBJ2-7
clone size: .
CDR3 protein: CASSQDPAGGDEQYF
CDR3 DNA: TGTGCCAGCAGCCAAGATCCTGCGGGGGGGGATGAGCAGTACTTC

D gene: TRBD1
V gene: TRBV7-2
J gene: TRBJ1-1
clone size: .
CDR3 protein: CASSLVQGAGTEAFF
CDR3 DNA: TGTGCCAGCAGCTTAGTTCAGGGGGCCGGGACTGAAGCTTTCTTT

D gene: TRBD1
V gene: TRBV27
J gene: TRBJ2-5
clone size: .
CDR3 protein: CASSLRGTGFQETQYF
CDR3 DNA: TGTGCCAGCAGTTTACGTGGGACAGGCTTCCAAGAGACCCAGTACTTC

D gene: TRBD1
V gene: TRBV2
J gene: TRBJ2-7
clone size: .
CDR3 protein: CASSDLTGTEQYF
CDR3 DNA: TGTGCCAGCAGCGACTTGACAGGGACCGAGCAGTACTTC

D gene: TRBD2
V gene: TRBV19
J gene: TRBJ2-7
clone size: .
CDR3 protein: CASSSDGTSGSRQYF
CDR3 DNA: TGTGCCAGTAGCTCCGACGGGACTAGCGGGAGCCGGCAGTACTTC

D gene: .
V gene: TRBV11-2
J gene: TRBJ1-2
clone size: once
CDR3 protein: CASSLQVYYGYTF
CDR3 DNA: TGTGCCAGCAGCTTGCAGGTCTACTATGGCTACACCTTC

D gene: .
V gene: TRBV27
J gene: TRBJ1-2
clone size: .
CDR3 protein: CASSPGLINGYTF
CDR3 DNA: TGTGCCAGCAGTCCTGGACTGATAAATGGCTACACCTTC

D gene: .
V gene: TRBV2
J gene: TRBJ2-1
clone size: .
CDR3 protein: CASSLDGGYNEQFF
CDR3 DNA: TGTGCCAGCAGTTTGGACGGGGGATACAATGAGCAGTTCTTC

D gene: TRBD2
V gene: TRBV2
J gene: TRBJ2-2
clone size: .
CDR3 protein: CASMDRRTSKHGELFF
CDR3 DNA: TGTGCCAGCATGGACCGCCGGACTAGCAAGCACGGGGAGCTGTTTTTT

D gene: .
V gene: TRBV9
J gene: TRBJ2-5
clone size: .
CDR3 protein: CASSPRTEETQYF
CDR3 DNA: TGTGCCAGCAGCCCCCGGACAGAAGAGACCCAGTACTTC

D gene: TRBD2
V gene: TRBV27
J gene: TRBJ2-3
clone size: medium-sized
CDR3 protein: CASSSRTSGRAEHTDTQYF
CDR3 DNA: TGTGCCAGCAGTTCCAGGACTAGCGGGAGGGCCGAGCACACAGATACGCAGTATTTT

D gene: TRBD1
V gene: TRBV7-6
J gene: TRBJ2-7
clone size: .
CDR3 protein: CASSLTPGTGGPYEQYF
CDR3 DNA: TGTGCCAGCAGCTTGACGCCCGGGACAGGGGGGCCTTACGAGCAGTACTTC

D gene: .
V gene: TRBV19
J gene: TRBJ2-2
clone size: .
CDR3 protein: CASSTYLEDTGELFF
CDR3 DNA: TGTGCCAGTAGTACATACCTTGAGGACACCGGGGAGCTGTTTTTT

D gene: .
V gene: TRBV29-1
J gene: TRBJ2-7
clone size: .
CDR3 protein: CSVEICEQYF
CDR3 DNA: TGCAGCGTTGAAATCTGCGAGCAGTACTTC

D gene: TRBD1
V gene: TRBV4-3
J gene: TRBJ2-7
clone size: large
CDR3 protein: CASSQAWTGTYEQYF
CDR3 DNA: TGCGCCAGCAGCCAAGCGTGGACAGGCACCTACGAGCAGTACTTC

D gene: TRBD1
V gene: TRBV7-8
J gene: TRBJ1-6
clone size: medium-sized
CDR3 protein: CASSGGQGGSPLHF
CDR3 DNA: TGTGCCAGCAGCGGGGGACAGGGAGGTTCACCCCTCCACTTT

D gene: .
V gene: TRBV6-4
J gene: TRBJ2-1
clone size: once
CDR3 protein: CASSDSAGESYNEQFF
CDR3 DNA: TGTGCCAGCAGTGACTCGGCGGGTGAGTCCTACAATGAGCAGTTCTTC

D gene: TRBD1
V gene: TRBV4-1
J gene: TRBJ2-7
clone size: .
CDR3 protein: CASSLGQGLSYEQYF
CDR3 DNA: TGCGCCAGCAGCCTCGGACAGGGGCTCTCCTACGAGCAGTACTTC

D gene: TRBD2
V gene: TRBV29-1
J gene: TRBJ2-1
clone size: .
CDR3 protein: CSVPRTSGGGYNEQFF
CDR3 DNA: TGCAGCGTTCCCAGGACTAGCGGGGGGGGATACAATGAGCAGTTCTTC

D gene: .
V gene: TRBV15
J gene: TRBJ1-4
clone size: once
CDR3 protein: CATSSARGGNEKLFF
CDR3 DNA: TGTGCCACCAGCAGCGCAAGGGGAGGGAATGAAAAACTGTTTTTT

D gene: TRBD2
V gene: TRBV27
J gene: TRBJ2-3
clone size: .
CDR3 protein: CASHPGGRDTQYF
CDR3 DNA: TGTGCCAGCCACCCGGGCGGGAGGGATACGCAGTATTTT

D gene: TRBD1
V gene: TRBV10-3
J gene: TRBJ1-5
clone size: .
CDR3 protein: CAISETGQTNNQPQHF
CDR3 DNA: TGTGCCATCAGTGAGACGGGACAGACAAATAATCAGCCCCAGCATTTT

D gene: .
V gene: TRBV15
J gene: TRBJ2-7
clone size: large
CDR3 protein: CATSRGTGAPYEQYF
CDR3 DNA: TGTGCCACCAGCAGAGGAACTGGGGCCCCCTACGAGCAGTACTTC

D gene: TRBD1
V gene: TRBV7-9
J gene: TRBJ2-5
clone size: once
CDR3 protein: CASSSKDRGAWPGETQYF
CDR3 DNA: TGTGCCAGCAGCTCTAAAGACAGGGGCGCCTGGCCCGGGGAGACCCAGTACTTC

D gene: TRBD2
V gene: TRBV19
J gene: TRBJ2-1
clone size: .
CDR3 protein: CASSLRGGSSYNEQFF
CDR3 DNA: TGTGCCAGTAGTTTAAGGGGCGGGAGCTCCTACAATGAGCAGTTCTTC

D gene: .
V gene: TRBV9
J gene: TRBJ1-1
clone size: .
CDR3 protein: CASSVEGDDTEAFF
CDR3 DNA: TGTGCCAGCAGCGTAGAGGGGGACGACACTGAAGCTTTCTTT